Below, one T cell receptor (beta chain) is given with its context. The data were taken from a study of T cells in narcolepsy. V shed 3 bases and J 2 bases; nucleotides not matched to a gene: 9. Germline V gene sequence: CDR1 GTSNPN, CDR2 SVGIG (reference sequence). The CDR3 is 18 amino acids. Measured with immunoSEQ multiplex PCR; TCRdb has only the in-frame clones, and not every one. The sample has over 15,000 clones; 85% are singletons. The origin of this receptor is a human donor in good health. The V call is TRBV30, the J call TRBJ2-3; 15 bases align to TRBD2. Sample: memory (CD45RA-) CD4+ T cells from blood. The CDR3, as DNA: TGTGCCTGGAGAGGATGGACTAGCGGGGGGGTTTTCACAGATACGCAGTATTTT. It is translated as CAWRGWTSGGVFTDTQYF. The full variable domain, rest sourced from reference TRBV30 and TRBJ2-3, is SQTIHQWPATLVQPVGSPLSLECTVEGTSNPNLYWYRQAAGRGLQLLFYSVGIGQISSEVPQNLSASRPQDRQFILSSKKLLLSDSGFYLCAWRGWTSGGVFTDTQYFGPGTRLTVL.